The 18 T cell receptor beta chains given below trace back to one sample, sequenced in a study of T cell responses to AZD1222 COVID-19 vaccine. Some clones are missing from TCRdb's copy, which holds only in-frame ones; the method was immunoSEQ multiplex PCR. The sample yields more than 95,000 clones, 90% seen once. The material was peripheral blood, obtained on day 0 of MenACWY control vaccination. The receptors stem from an adult in good health.

The chain is built from TRBV29-1 and TRBJ2-1; D possibly uses TRBD1 or TRBD2 (5 bases each). The CDR3 has 14 residues. The germline V gene encodes CDR1 SQVTM and CDR2 ANQGSEA. V lost 4 bases and J lost 12, with 22 bases in between. This CDR3 reads CSVVLAGTSTGQFF. CDR3 bases: TGCAGCGTTGTGCTCGCAGGGACCTCAACAGGGCAGTTCTTC.

The genes are TRBV27 and TRBJ2-2; D is possibly TRBD2 (6 bases). Germline values: CDR1 MNHEY, CDR2 SMNVEV (reference sequence). CDR3 size: 17 residues. Trimming stripped 4 bases from V and 5 bases from J, with 20 bases between. This CDR3 reads CASSSPRLRDGTGELFF. CDR3 coding DNA: TGTGCCAGCAGTTCCCCTCGATTGCGGGATGGAACCGGGGAGCTGTTTTTT.

The CDR3 loop is CASSLDPAGELFF. The CDR3 region has the DNA TGTGCCAGCAGCTTGGACCCGGCCGGGGAGCTGTTTTTT. The rearrangement joins TRBV5-6 to TRBJ2-2; D gene ambiguous. Germline V gene data show CDR1 as SGHDT and CDR2 as YYEEEE. This CDR3 is built from 13 residues. V dropped 0 bases and J dropped 6 bases, with 6 bases sitting between them.

The chain links TRBV2 to TRBJ2-7; D is unresolved. V lost 0 bases to trimming and J lost 4 bases, with 10 bases between them. Germline V gene lookup returns CDR1 SNHLY and CDR2 FYNNEI. This CDR3 has 14 residues. The CDR3 loop is CASSEALLGYEQYV. The CDR3 DNA follows: TGTGCCAGCAGTGAAGCGCTTCTGGGTTACGAGCAGTACGTC.

The chain is built from TRBV28 and TRBJ2-4; D is undetermined. The V and J ends lost 7 bases and 0 bases respectively, with 13 bases between them. The CDR3 is 15 residues long. Germline V CDR1 and CDR2: MDHEN, SYDVKM. The CDR3 coding sequence is TGTGCCAGCACCCACTTTAGGATAGCCAAAAACATTCAGTACTTC. Translating gives CASTHFRIAKNIQYF.

The chain uses TRBV18 and TRBJ1-3; weak D call: TRBD1 (6 bases). CDR1 and CDR2 from the germline V gene are KGHSH and LQKENI. Trimming removed 0 bases at V and 1 base at J, with 16 bases between. The CDR3 sequence is 18 residues long. CDR3 sequence: CASSPPQGRTLSGNTIYF. The CDR3 nucleotides are TGTGCCAGCTCACCACCACAGGGCCGAACGTTATCTGGAAACACCATATATTTT.

V and J are TRBV18 and TRBJ2-7, with 8 bases lining up with TRBD1. Germline trimming cut 2 bases from V and 3 bases from J; bases unmatched to any gene: 6. Per the germline V gene, CDR1 is KGHSH and CDR2 is LQKENI. This CDR3 region has 15 residues. This chain's CDR3 is CASSPMTGVYYEQYF. The CDR3 nucleotides are TGTGCCAGCTCACCAATGACAGGGGTATACTACGAGCAGTACTTC.

This clone was detected once. The chain carries TRBV29-1 and TRBJ1-1; the D is unclear. V shed 3 bases and J shed 2 bases, with 10 bases lying between them. Per the germline V gene, CDR1 is SQVTM and CDR2 is ANQGSEA. The CDR3 is 13 residues long. CDR3 loop: CSVDEGGNTEAFF. For the CDR3, the DNA is TGCAGCGTTGATGAGGGCGGAAACACTGAAGCTTTCTTT.

The chain links TRBV6-1 to TRBJ2-7; D not resolved. Trimming took off 0 bases at V and 3 bases at J, with 12 bases between the two ends. Germline V CDR1 and CDR2: MNHNS, SASEGT. The CDR3 runs 15 residues. CDR3 in amino acids: CASSEAGLLHYEQYV. The CDR3 DNA reads TGTGCCAGCAGTGAAGCAGGGCTCCTCCACTACGAGCAGTACGTC.

The chain combines TRBV9 with TRBJ1-1; 8 bases match TRBD1. Trimming cost V 2 bases and J 3 bases; bases outside gene matches: 12. The germline V gene has CDR1 SGDLS and CDR2 YYNGEE. This CDR3 is 17 amino acids long. The CDR3 region is CASSVRTGPKEDTEAFF. DNA for the CDR3: TGTGCCAGCAGCGTCCGGACAGGGCCGAAGGAAGACACTGAAGCTTTCTTT.

CDR3 amino acids: CASSLPTMEDTQYF. The CDR3 DNA reads as TGTGCCAGCAGCTTACCAACGATGGAAGATACGCAGTATTTT. The genes are TRBV7-9 and TRBJ2-3; D call uncertain. The germline V and J ends were trimmed by 2 bases and 5 bases, with 11 bases remaining between them. In germline, CDR1 is SEHNR, CDR2 FQNEAQ (reference sequence). The CDR3 runs to 14 residues. Drawing the rest from reference TRBV7-9 and TRBJ2-3, the complete variable domain is DTGVSQNPRHKITKRGQNVTFRCDPISEHNRLYWYRQTLGQGPEFLTYFQNEAQLEKSRLLSDRFSAERPKGSFSTLEIQRTEQGDSAMYLCASSLPTMEDTQYFGPGTRLTVL.

The chain employs TRBV2 and TRBJ2-2; D gene uncertain. CDR1 is SNHLY, CDR2 FYNNEI, per germline. Deletions cut 7 bases from V and 5 bases from J, with 8 bases between. This CDR3 has 12 residues. The CDR3 nucleotides read TGTGCCAGCATGACCCGGACCGGGGAGCTGTTTTTT. It codes for CASMTRTGELFF.

J is TRBJ2-1 and V is TRBV29-1; D may be TRBD2 (5 bases). The ends were cut back, 7 bases at V and 2 bases at J, with 18 bases in the middle. This CDR3 region has 15 residues. CDR1 is SQVTM and CDR2 is ANQGSEA in the germline V gene. This CDR3 is CSGNFPSLAYNEQFF. Here the CDR3 DNA reads TGCAGCGGAAACTTTCCTAGCCTAGCCTACAATGAGCAGTTCTTC.

This sequence joins TRBV7-2 and TRBJ2-1; no clear D gene. Trimming took 0 bases from V and 0 from J, leaving 6 bases between them. Germline V lookup: CDR1 SGHTA, CDR2 FQGNSA. The CDR3 sequence is 15 residues long. CDR3 sequence (DNA): TGTGCCAGCAGCTTAGCGCCGAGCTCCTACAATGAGCAGTTCTTC. Its protein product is CASSLAPSSYNEQFF. The whole variable domain, remainder taken from reference TRBV7-2 and TRBJ2-1, is GAGVSQSPSNKVTEKGKDVELRCDPISGHTALYWYRQSLGQGLEFLIYFQGNSAPDKSGLPSDRFSAERTGGSVSTLTIQRTQQEDSAVYLCASSLAPSSYNEQFFGPGTRLTVL.

V usage is TRBV7-2 and J usage is TRBJ2-2; D possibly corresponds to TRBD2 (6 bases). CDR1 is SGHTA and CDR2 is FQGNSA in the germline V gene. The CDR3 has 16 amino acids. Deletions cut 5 bases from V and 3 bases from J, with 16 bases between. CDR3 region: CASSPLGGTYTGELFF. As DNA, the CDR3 is TGTGCCAGCAGCCCTTTGGGGGGTACCTACACCGGGGAGCTGTTTTTT. The full variable domain, in which reference TRBV7-2 and TRBJ2-2 provide the parts outside the CDR3, is GAGVSQSPSNKVTEKGKDVELRCDPISGHTALYWYRQSLGQGLEFLIYFQGNSAPDKSGLPSDRFSAERTGGSVSTLTIQRTQQEDSAVYLCASSPLGGTYTGELFFGEGSRLTVL.

J is TRBJ2-5 and V is TRBV6-5; D is possibly TRBD1 or TRBD2 (5 bases each). The CDR3 consists of 15 residues. Germline V gives CDR1 MNHEY, CDR2 SVGAGI. V shed 6 bases and J shed 2 bases, with 16 bases lying between them. CDR3 sequence reads: CASSSLRGPQETQYF. The CDR3 DNA sequence: TGTGCCAGCAGCTCTTTGAGGGGCCCTCAAGAGACCCAGTACTTC.

The rearrangement uses TRBV5-6 and TRBJ2-7; 10 nucleotides agree with TRBD1. In germline, CDR1 is SGHDT, CDR2 YYEEEE. This CDR3 region has 14 residues. V shed 3 bases, J shed 6 bases, and the junction held 6 bases outside the gene matches. The CDR3 DNA follows: TGTGCCAGCAGCTCTCGACAGGGGGCTCGCGAGCAGTACGTC. Translated, it gives CASSSRQGAREQYV.

The table lists this clone with a count of one. This rearrangement joins TRBV7-2 to TRBJ2-1; TRBD1 matches 10 bases. Germline V gives CDR1 SGHTA, CDR2 FQGNSA. This CDR3 contains 15 residues. The junction had 5 bases not matched to a gene; V was cut back by 1 base and J by 8 bases. DNA for the CDR3: TGTGCCAGCAGCTTAGTCGGGACAGGGGCCCATGAGCAGTTCTTC. This encodes CASSLVGTGAHEQFF.